Listed below are T cell receptor beta chains from one sample, sequenced in a study of early T cells in non-severe SARS-CoV-2 infection. TCRdb passed the 5' RACE reads through MiXCR, listing each CDR3 protein once. This table holds under 45,000 distinct CDR3 sequences, 5% to 6.5% found once. The starting material was whole blood, obtained at baseline. These receptors were collected from an adult who was a healthcare worker with PCR-confirmed SARS-CoV-2 infection or an uninfected control (not recorded which). Each CDR3 is given with its conserved first and last residue. Fields, in order: J gene, D gene, V gene, clone size, CDR3 DNA, CDR3 protein. D genes are given only for firm matches. Part of the rows lack a size; the others show once, few, many or a class for expanded clones.

J gene: TRBJ1-2; D gene: .; V gene: TRBV20-1; clone size: many; CDR3 DNA: TGCAGTGCTCCCTCGGACAGTAACTATGGCTACACCTTC; CDR3 protein: CSAPSDSNYGYTF
J gene: TRBJ2-3; D gene: TRBD2; V gene: TRBV2; clone size: many; CDR3 DNA: TGTGCCAGTGGCGGGAGCGGTTCATATACAGATACGCAGTATTTT; CDR3 protein: CASGGSGSYTDTQYF
J gene: TRBJ2-3; D gene: .; V gene: TRBV28; clone size: many; CDR3 DNA: TGTGCCAGCAGTCGGGGGCCAGATACGCAGTATTTT; CDR3 protein: CASSRGPDTQYF
J gene: TRBJ1-3; D gene: .; V gene: TRBV12-3/TRBV12-4; clone size: .; CDR3 DNA: TGTGCCAGCAGACGTTCTGGAAACACCATATATTTT; CDR3 protein: CASRRSGNTIYF
J gene: TRBJ2-7; D gene: TRBD2; V gene: TRBV20-1; clone size: many; CDR3 DNA: TGCAGTGCTAGCATTGCTAGCGGATACGAGCAGTACTTC; CDR3 protein: CSASIASGYEQYF
J gene: TRBJ2-2; D gene: .; V gene: TRBV5-1; clone size: many; CDR3 DNA: TGCGCCAGCAGCTGGGGGCATCTGGGGCCGGGGACCGGGGAGCTGTTTTTT; CDR3 protein: CASSWGHLGPGTGELFF
J gene: TRBJ1-4; D gene: TRBD1; V gene: TRBV3-1; clone size: many; CDR3 DNA: TGTGCCAGCAGCCAAAGGGAAGGGGGCGCGGAAAAACTGTTTTTT; CDR3 protein: CASSQREGGAEKLFF
J gene: TRBJ1-2; D gene: .; V gene: TRBV6-4; clone size: many; CDR3 DNA: TGTGCCAGCAGTGAAGGGTTTGGGGACCCATACTCCTCTAACTATGGCTACACCTTC; CDR3 protein: CASSEGFGDPYSSNYGYTF
J gene: TRBJ2-2; D gene: .; V gene: TRBV14; clone size: .; CDR3 DNA: TGTGCCAGCAGCCAGTCAGAGCCCGGGGAGCTGTTTTTT; CDR3 protein: CASSQSEPGELFF
J gene: TRBJ2-1; D gene: .; V gene: TRBV27; clone size: few; CDR3 DNA: TGTGCCAGCAGTACTACAGGGTGGCCCTACAATGAGCAGTTCTTC; CDR3 protein: CASSTTGWPYNEQFF
J gene: TRBJ2-1; D gene: TRBD2; V gene: TRBV18; clone size: few; CDR3 DNA: TGTGCCAGCTCACCGCTCGGGACTAGCGGGAGTAATGAGCAGTTCTTC; CDR3 protein: CASSPLGTSGSNEQFF
J gene: TRBJ2-2; D gene: .; V gene: TRBV12-3/TRBV12-4; clone size: many; CDR3 DNA: TGTGCCAGCAGCCTTTTGGGACTTTATACCGGGGAGCTGTTTTTT; CDR3 protein: CASSLLGLYTGELFF
J gene: TRBJ2-2; D gene: .; V gene: TRBV7-6; clone size: few; CDR3 DNA: TGTGCCAGCAGCTTGTCTGGGGCCGAGGGGGAGCTGTTTTTT; CDR3 protein: CASSLSGAEGELFF
J gene: TRBJ2-7; D gene: TRBD2; V gene: TRBV20-1; clone size: many; CDR3 DNA: TGCAGTGCTAGTACGGGAGGGTCCTACGAGCAGTACTTC; CDR3 protein: CSASTGGSYEQYF
J gene: TRBJ1-6; D gene: TRBD1; V gene: TRBV9; clone size: many; CDR3 DNA: TGTGCCAGCAGCAGATTAGGTGGGACAGGGGCTAATTCACCCCTCCACTTT; CDR3 protein: CASSRLGGTGANSPLHF
J gene: TRBJ2-7; D gene: .; V gene: TRBV7-7; clone size: many; CDR3 DNA: TGTGCTAGCAGCTTAGGTCCCTCCTACGAGCAGTACTTC; CDR3 protein: CASSLGPSYEQYF
J gene: TRBJ2-4; D gene: TRBD1; V gene: TRBV20-1; clone size: .; CDR3 DNA: TGCAGTGCCATAGACAGGGTAATAAACATTCAGTACTTC; CDR3 protein: CSAIDRVINIQYF
J gene: TRBJ2-5; D gene: .; V gene: TRBV2; clone size: many; CDR3 DNA: TGTGCCAGCAGCTTCGGACAGACTCGGGAGACCCAGTACTTC; CDR3 protein: CASSFGQTRETQYF
J gene: TRBJ2-3; D gene: TRBD2; V gene: TRBV3-1; clone size: few; CDR3 DNA: TGTGCCAGCAGCCAAGATCTGATGACTAGCGCCACAGATACGCAGTATTTT; CDR3 protein: CASSQDLMTSATDTQYF
J gene: TRBJ2-3; D gene: TRBD1; V gene: TRBV25-1; clone size: .; CDR3 DNA: TGTGCCAGCAGAGGGGACAGTCGCACAGATACGCAGTATTTT; CDR3 protein: CASRGDSRTDTQYF
J gene: TRBJ2-7; D gene: TRBD1; V gene: TRBV18; clone size: many; CDR3 DNA: TGTGCCAGCTCTCCGTACAGGGGTGCCCCCTACGAGCAGTACTTC; CDR3 protein: CASSPYRGAPYEQYF
J gene: TRBJ2-1; D gene: .; V gene: TRBV5-1; clone size: many; CDR3 DNA: TGCGCCAGCAGCTTGGGACTTTACAATGAGCAGTTCTTC; CDR3 protein: CASSLGLYNEQFF
J gene: TRBJ1-2; D gene: TRBD1; V gene: TRBV5-1; clone size: many; CDR3 DNA: TGCGCCAGCAGCTTAGGACAGGGGAACTATGGCTACACCTTC; CDR3 protein: CASSLGQGNYGYTF
J gene: TRBJ1-2; D gene: .; V gene: TRBV20-1; clone size: many; CDR3 DNA: TGCAGTGCTAGGGGGGGCGCTGTCTATGGCTACACCTTC; CDR3 protein: CSARGGAVYGYTF
J gene: TRBJ2-3; D gene: TRBD2; V gene: TRBV6-5; clone size: many; CDR3 DNA: TGTGCCAGCTGTCGGGCGGGAGCCATAGGGGCAGATACGCAGTATTTT; CDR3 protein: CASCRAGAIGADTQYF
J gene: TRBJ1-5; D gene: TRBD1; V gene: TRBV6-1; clone size: many; CDR3 DNA: TGTGCCAGCAGCCGACAGGGTGTCAATCAGCCCCAGCATTTT; CDR3 protein: CASSRQGVNQPQHF
J gene: TRBJ2-1; D gene: .; V gene: TRBV29-1; clone size: .; CDR3 DNA: TGCAGCGTTCGGGATTTCAATGAGCAGTTCTTC; CDR3 protein: CSVRDFNEQFF
J gene: TRBJ1-1; D gene: .; V gene: TRBV5-1; clone size: many; CDR3 DNA: TGCGCCAGCAGCCACAACAGGGAGGGAGCTGAAGCTTTCTTT; CDR3 protein: CASSHNREGAEAFF
J gene: TRBJ2-1; D gene: .; V gene: TRBV27; clone size: many; CDR3 DNA: TGTGCCAGCAGTTTAGCGGAAAGCTCCTACAATGAGCAGTTCTTC; CDR3 protein: CASSLAESSYNEQFF
J gene: TRBJ2-3; D gene: .; V gene: TRBV29-1; clone size: many; CDR3 DNA: TGCAGCGTTGAAGGCCTTGAACCCACAGATACGCAGTATTTT; CDR3 protein: CSVEGLEPTDTQYF
J gene: TRBJ1-2; D gene: .; V gene: TRBV20-1; clone size: many; CDR3 DNA: TGCAGTGCATCGGGGGCCTATGGCTACACCTTC; CDR3 protein: CSASGAYGYTF
J gene: TRBJ2-3; D gene: TRBD2; V gene: TRBV6-5; clone size: .; CDR3 DNA: TGTGCCAGCAGTCGACTAGCGGGAGGTAACGCAGATACGCAGTATTTT; CDR3 protein: CASSRLAGGNADTQYF
J gene: TRBJ1-1; D gene: .; V gene: TRBV5-6; clone size: many; CDR3 DNA: TGTGCCAGCAGCTTGGTTGCACAGGCCAACACTGAAGCTTTCTTT; CDR3 protein: CASSLVAQANTEAFF
J gene: TRBJ2-3; D gene: TRBD2; V gene: TRBV11-2; clone size: many; CDR3 DNA: TGTGCCAGCAGGAACTGGGGACTAGCGGGACCGGAGGGGCGGCATACGCAGTATTTT; CDR3 protein: CASRNWGLAGPEGRHTQYF
J gene: TRBJ2-1; D gene: TRBD2; V gene: TRBV13; clone size: many; CDR3 DNA: TGTGCCAGCAGCCCACCTAATAGCGGGAGGGCGAATGAGCAGTTCTTC; CDR3 protein: CASSPPNSGRANEQFF
J gene: TRBJ1-1; D gene: .; V gene: TRBV11-3; clone size: many; CDR3 DNA: TGTGCCAGCAGCTCCCGGGACTTTGAAGCTTTCTTT; CDR3 protein: CASSSRDFEAFF
J gene: TRBJ1-1; D gene: .; V gene: TRBV14; clone size: once; CDR3 DNA: TGTGCCAGCAGCCAACGGACCAGTCGAAGCACTGAAGCTTTCTTT; CDR3 protein: CASSQRTSRSTEAFF
J gene: TRBJ1-1; D gene: .; V gene: TRBV7-3; clone size: many; CDR3 DNA: TGTGCCAGCAGCTTATTGATGAACACTGAAGCTTTCTTT; CDR3 protein: CASSLLMNTEAFF
J gene: TRBJ1-6; D gene: TRBD1; V gene: TRBV6-2/TRBV6-3; clone size: many; CDR3 DNA: TGTGCCAGCAGCCCCGCCGGGACAGGGTTCTCACCCCTCCACTTT; CDR3 protein: CASSPAGTGFSPLHF
J gene: TRBJ1-1; D gene: .; V gene: TRBV7-9; clone size: many; CDR3 DNA: TGTGCCAGCAGCGGACGGGACACTGAAGCTTTCTTT; CDR3 protein: CASSGRDTEAFF
J gene: TRBJ2-6; D gene: .; V gene: TRBV12-3/TRBV12-4; clone size: medium-sized; CDR3 DNA: TGTGCCAGCAGACTTGACATCTCTGGGGCCAACGTCCTGACTTTC; CDR3 protein: CASRLDISGANVLTF
J gene: TRBJ2-1; D gene: .; V gene: TRBV30; clone size: many; CDR3 DNA: TGTGCCTGGAGAGCCGAGCGCGGTTCGGGATCCTACAATGAGCAGTTCTTC; CDR3 protein: CAWRAERGSGSYNEQFF
J gene: TRBJ2-1; D gene: TRBD2; V gene: TRBV11-2; clone size: few; CDR3 DNA: TGTGCCAGCAGTTCCGGGACTAGCAAACTCAATGAGCAGTTCTTC; CDR3 protein: CASSSGTSKLNEQFF
J gene: TRBJ2-3; D gene: TRBD2; V gene: TRBV5-1; clone size: many; CDR3 DNA: TGCGCCAGCAGCTTGGTGACTAGCGGGAGGAAAGATACGCAGTATTTT; CDR3 protein: CASSLVTSGRKDTQYF
J gene: TRBJ2-7; D gene: .; V gene: TRBV27; clone size: many; CDR3 DNA: TGTGCCAGCAGTTTATTCCCGGGATACTACGAGCAGTACTTC; CDR3 protein: CASSLFPGYYEQYF
J gene: TRBJ2-3; D gene: TRBD2; V gene: TRBV5-1; clone size: .; CDR3 DNA: TGCGCCAGCAGCTTGATGTCGCAGCGGGGGTCTTCCTTGGCAGATACGCAGTATTTT; CDR3 protein: CASSLMSQRGSSLADTQYF